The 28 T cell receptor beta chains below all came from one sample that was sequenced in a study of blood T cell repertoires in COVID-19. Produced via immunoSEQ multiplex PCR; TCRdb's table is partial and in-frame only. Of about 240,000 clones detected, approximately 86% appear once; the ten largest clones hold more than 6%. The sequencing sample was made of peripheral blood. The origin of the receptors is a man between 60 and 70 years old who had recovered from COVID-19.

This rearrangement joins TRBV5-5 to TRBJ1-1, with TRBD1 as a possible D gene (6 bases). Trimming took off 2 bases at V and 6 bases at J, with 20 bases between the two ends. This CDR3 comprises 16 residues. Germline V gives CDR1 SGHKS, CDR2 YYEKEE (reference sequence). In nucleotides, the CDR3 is TGTGCCAGCAGCTTCTCCATGGGGGGGCTTCGTCCTGAAGCTTTCTTT. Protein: CASSFSMGGLRPEAFF.

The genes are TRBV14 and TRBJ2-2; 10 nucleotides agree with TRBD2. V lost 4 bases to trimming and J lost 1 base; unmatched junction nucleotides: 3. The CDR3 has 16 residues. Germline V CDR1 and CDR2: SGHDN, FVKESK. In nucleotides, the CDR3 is TGTGCCAGCAGCCTACGGACTAGCGGGAACACCGGGGAGCTGTTTTTT. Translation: CASSLRTSGNTGELFF.

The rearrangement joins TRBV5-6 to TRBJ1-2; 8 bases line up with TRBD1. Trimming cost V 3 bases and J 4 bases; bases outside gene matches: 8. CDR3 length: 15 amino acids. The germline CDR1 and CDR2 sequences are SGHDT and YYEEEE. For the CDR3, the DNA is TGTGCCAGCAGCTACCAGGACAGGGACCGCTATGGCTACACCTTC. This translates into CASSYQDRDRYGYTF.

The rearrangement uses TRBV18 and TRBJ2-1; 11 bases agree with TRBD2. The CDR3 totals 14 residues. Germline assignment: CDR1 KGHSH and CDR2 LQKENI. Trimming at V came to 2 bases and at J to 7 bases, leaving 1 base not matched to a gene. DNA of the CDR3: TGTGCCAGCTCACCAACTAGCGGGGGAAATGAGCAGTTCTTC. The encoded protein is CASSPTSGGNEQFF.

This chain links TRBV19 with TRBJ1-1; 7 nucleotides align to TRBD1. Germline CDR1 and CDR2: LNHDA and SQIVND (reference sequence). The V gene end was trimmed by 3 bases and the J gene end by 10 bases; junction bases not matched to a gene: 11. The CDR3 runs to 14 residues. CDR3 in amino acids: CASSITGTASGAFF. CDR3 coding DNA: TGTGCCAGTAGTATTACTGGGACAGCTTCAGGAGCTTTCTTT. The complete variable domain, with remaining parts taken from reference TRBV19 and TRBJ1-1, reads DGGITQSPKYLFRKEGQNVTLSCEQNLNHDAMYWYRQDPGQGLRLIYYSQIVNDFQKGDIAEGYSVSREKKESFPLTVTSAQKNPTAFYLCASSITGTASGAFFGQGTRLTVV.

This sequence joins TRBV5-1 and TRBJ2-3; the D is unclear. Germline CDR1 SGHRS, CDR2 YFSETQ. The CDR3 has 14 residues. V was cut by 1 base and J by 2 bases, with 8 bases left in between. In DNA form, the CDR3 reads TGCGCCAGCAGCTTGAGTCGGTCCACAGATACGCAGTATTTT. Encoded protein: CASSLSRSTDTQYF.

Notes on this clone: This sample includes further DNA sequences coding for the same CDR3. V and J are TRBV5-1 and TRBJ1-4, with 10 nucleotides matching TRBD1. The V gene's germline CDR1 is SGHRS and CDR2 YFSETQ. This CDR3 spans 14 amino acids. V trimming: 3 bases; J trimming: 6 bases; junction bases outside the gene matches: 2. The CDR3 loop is CASSSGQGYEKLFF. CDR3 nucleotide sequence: TGCGCCAGCAGCTCGGGACAGGGGTATGAAAAACTGTTTTTT.

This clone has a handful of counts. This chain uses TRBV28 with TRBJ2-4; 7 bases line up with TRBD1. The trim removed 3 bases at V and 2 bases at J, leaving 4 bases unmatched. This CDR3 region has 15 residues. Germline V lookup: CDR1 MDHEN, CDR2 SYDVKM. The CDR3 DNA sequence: TGTGCCAGCAGTTTCTTGACAGGGTCCAAAAACATTCAGTACTTC. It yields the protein CASSFLTGSKNIQYF.

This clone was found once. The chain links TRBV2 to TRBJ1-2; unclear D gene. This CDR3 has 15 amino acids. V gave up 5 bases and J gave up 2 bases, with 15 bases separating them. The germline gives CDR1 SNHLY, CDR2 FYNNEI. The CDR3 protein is CASSYSGSTNYGYTF. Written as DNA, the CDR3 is TGTGCCAGCAGTTATAGCGGCAGCACCAACTATGGCTACACCTTC.

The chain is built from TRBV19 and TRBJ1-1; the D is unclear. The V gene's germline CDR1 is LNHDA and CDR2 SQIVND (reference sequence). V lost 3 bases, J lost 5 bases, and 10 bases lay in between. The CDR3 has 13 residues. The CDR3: CASSIQQWTEAFF. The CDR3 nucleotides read TGTGCCAGTAGTATCCAACAGTGGACTGAAGCTTTCTTT.

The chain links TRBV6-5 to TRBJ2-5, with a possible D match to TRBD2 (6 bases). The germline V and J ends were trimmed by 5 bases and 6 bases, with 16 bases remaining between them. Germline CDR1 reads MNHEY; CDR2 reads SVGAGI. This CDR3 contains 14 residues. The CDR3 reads CASSPWRGGQTQYF. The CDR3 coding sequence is TGTGCCAGCAGTCCTTGGAGGGGTGGGCAGACCCAGTACTTC.

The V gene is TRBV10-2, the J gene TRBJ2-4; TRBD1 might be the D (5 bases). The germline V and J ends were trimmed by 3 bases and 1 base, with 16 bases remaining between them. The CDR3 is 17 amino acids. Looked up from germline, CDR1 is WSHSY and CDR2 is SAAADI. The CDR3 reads CASSDGGAFRAKNIQYF. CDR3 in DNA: TGCGCCAGCAGTGATGGTGGGGCCTTCAGGGCCAAAAACATTCAGTACTTC.

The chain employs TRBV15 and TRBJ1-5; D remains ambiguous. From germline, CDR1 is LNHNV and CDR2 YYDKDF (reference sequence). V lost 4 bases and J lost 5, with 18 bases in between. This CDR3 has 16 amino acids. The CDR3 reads CATSTLDIDGDQPQHF. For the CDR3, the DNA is TGTGCCACCAGCACCCTTGACATTGACGGGGATCAGCCCCAGCATTTT.

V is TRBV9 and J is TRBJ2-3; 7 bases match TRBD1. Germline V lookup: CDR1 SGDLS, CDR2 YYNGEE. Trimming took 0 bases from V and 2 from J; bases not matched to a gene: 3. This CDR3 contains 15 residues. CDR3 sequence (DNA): TGTGCCAGCAGCGTAGGGGGACAGTCCACAGATACGCAGTATTTT. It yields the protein CASSVGGQSTDTQYF.

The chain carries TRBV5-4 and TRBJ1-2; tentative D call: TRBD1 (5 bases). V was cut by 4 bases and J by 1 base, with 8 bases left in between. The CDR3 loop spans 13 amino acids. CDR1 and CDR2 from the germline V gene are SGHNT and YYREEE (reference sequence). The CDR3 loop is CASSTQVNYGYTF. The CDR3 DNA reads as TGTGCCAGCAGCACACAGGTTAACTATGGCTACACCTTC.

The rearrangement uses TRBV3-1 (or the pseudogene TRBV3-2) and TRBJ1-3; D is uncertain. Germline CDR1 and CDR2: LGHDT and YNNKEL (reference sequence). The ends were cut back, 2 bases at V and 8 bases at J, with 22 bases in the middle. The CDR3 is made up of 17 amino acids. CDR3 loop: CASSQTRSSVGADTIYF. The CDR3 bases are TGTGCCAGCAGCCAAACGCGGAGTAGTGTCGGTGCGGACACCATATATTTT.

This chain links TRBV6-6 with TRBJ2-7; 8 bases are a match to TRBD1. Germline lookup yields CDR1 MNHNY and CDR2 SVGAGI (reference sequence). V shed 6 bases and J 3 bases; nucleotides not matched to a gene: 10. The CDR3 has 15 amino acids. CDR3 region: CASRLIRDRYYEQYF. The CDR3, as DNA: TGTGCCAGCAGACTAATCCGGGACAGGTACTACGAGCAGTACTTC.

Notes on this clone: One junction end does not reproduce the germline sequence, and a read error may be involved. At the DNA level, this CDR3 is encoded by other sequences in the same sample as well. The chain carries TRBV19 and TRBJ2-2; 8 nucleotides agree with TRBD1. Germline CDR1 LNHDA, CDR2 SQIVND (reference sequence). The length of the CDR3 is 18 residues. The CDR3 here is CASNSRPGTGHNTGELFF. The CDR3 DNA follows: TGTGCCAGTAATAGCCGCCCGGGGACAGGACATAACACTGGGGAGCTGTTTTTT.

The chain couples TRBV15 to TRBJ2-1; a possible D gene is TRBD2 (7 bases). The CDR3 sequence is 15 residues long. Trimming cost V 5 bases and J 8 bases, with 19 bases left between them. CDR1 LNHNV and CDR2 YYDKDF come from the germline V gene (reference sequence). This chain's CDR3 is CATSLLGGGPDEQFF. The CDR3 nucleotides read TGTGCCACCAGCCTCCTTGGGGGGGGGCCCGATGAGCAGTTCTTC. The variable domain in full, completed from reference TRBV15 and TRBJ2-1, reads DAMVIQNPRYQVTQFGKPVTLSCSQTLNHNVMYWYQQKSSQAPKLLFHYYDKDFNNEADTPDNFQSRRPNTSFCFLDIRSPGLGDTAMYLCATSLLGGGPDEQFFGPGTRLTVL.

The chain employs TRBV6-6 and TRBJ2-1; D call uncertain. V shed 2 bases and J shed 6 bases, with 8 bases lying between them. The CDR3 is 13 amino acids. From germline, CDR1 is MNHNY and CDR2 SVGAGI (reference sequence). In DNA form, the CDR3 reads TGTGCCAGCAGTTACACTACGGGCAATGAGCAGTTCTTC. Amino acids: CASSYTTGNEQFF.

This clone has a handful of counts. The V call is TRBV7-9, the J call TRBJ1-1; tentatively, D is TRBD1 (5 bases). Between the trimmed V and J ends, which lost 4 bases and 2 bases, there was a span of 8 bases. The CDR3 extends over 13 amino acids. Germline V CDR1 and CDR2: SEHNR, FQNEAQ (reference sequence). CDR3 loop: CASSYGANTEAFF. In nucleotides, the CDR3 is TGTGCCAGCAGCTATGGGGCCAACACTGAAGCTTTCTTT.

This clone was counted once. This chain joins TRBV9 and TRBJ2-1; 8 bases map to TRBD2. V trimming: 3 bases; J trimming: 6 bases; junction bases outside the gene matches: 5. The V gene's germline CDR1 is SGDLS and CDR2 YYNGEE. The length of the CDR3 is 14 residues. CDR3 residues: CASSAGTRTNEQFF. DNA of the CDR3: TGTGCCAGCAGCGCCGGGACTAGGACCAATGAGCAGTTCTTC.

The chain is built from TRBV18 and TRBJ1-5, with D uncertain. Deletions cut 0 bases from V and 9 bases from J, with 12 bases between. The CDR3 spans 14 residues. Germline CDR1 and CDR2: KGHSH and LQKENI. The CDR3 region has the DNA TGTGCCAGCTCACCACCGACCGGGTCTTGGCCCCAGCATTTT. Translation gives CASSPPTGSWPQHF.

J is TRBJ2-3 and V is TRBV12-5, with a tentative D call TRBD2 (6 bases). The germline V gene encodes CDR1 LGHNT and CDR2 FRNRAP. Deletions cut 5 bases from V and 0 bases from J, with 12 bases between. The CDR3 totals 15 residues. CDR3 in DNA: TGTGCTAGTGGTCTCGGGACTCCTAGCACAGATACGCAGTATTTT. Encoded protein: CASGLGTPSTDTQYF.

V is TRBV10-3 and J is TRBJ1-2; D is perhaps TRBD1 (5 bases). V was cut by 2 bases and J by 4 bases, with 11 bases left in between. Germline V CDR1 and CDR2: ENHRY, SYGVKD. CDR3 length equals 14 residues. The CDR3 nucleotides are TGTGCCATCAGTGAGCAGGGAGGACCCTATGGCTACACCTTC. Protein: CAISEQGGPYGYTF.

The CDR3 sequence: CASTPGLAGGLGNEQFF. CDR3 sequence (DNA): TGTGCCAGCACCCCAGGGCTAGCGGGGGGGCTTGGGAATGAGCAGTTCTTC. This sequence joins TRBV7-9 and TRBJ2-1; the match to TRBD2 covers 12 bases. Germline values: CDR1 SEHNR, CDR2 FQNEAQ (reference sequence). V shed 7 bases, J shed 7 bases, and the junction held 14 bases outside the gene matches. CDR3 length equals 17 residues.

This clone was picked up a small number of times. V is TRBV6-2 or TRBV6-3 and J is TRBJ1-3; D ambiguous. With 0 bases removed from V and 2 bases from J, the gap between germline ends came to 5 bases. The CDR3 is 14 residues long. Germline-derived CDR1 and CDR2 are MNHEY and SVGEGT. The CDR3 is CASSYSSPGNTIYF. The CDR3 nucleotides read TGTGCCAGCAGTTACTCGAGTCCTGGAAACACCATATATTTT.

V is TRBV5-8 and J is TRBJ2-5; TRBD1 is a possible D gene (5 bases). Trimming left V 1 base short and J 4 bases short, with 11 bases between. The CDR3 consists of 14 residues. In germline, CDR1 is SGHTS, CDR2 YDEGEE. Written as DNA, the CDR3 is TGTGCCAGCAGCTTGTCCAGGGTCCGAGAGACCCAGTACTTC. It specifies CASSLSRVRETQYF.